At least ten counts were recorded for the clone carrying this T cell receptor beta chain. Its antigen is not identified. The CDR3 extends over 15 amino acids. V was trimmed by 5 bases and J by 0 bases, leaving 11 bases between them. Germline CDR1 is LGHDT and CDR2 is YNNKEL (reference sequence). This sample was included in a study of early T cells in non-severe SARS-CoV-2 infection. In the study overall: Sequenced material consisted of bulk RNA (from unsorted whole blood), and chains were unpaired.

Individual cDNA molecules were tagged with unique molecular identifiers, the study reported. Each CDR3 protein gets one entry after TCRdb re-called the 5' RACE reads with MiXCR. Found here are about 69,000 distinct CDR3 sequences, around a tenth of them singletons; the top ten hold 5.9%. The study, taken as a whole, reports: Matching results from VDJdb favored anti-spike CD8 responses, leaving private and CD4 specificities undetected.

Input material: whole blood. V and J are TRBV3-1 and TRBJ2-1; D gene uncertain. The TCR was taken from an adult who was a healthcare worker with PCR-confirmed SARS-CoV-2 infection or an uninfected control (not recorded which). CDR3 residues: CASSIALHSYNEQFF. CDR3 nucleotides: TGTGCCAGCAGCATAGCCCTACACTCCTACAATGAGCAGTTCTTC.